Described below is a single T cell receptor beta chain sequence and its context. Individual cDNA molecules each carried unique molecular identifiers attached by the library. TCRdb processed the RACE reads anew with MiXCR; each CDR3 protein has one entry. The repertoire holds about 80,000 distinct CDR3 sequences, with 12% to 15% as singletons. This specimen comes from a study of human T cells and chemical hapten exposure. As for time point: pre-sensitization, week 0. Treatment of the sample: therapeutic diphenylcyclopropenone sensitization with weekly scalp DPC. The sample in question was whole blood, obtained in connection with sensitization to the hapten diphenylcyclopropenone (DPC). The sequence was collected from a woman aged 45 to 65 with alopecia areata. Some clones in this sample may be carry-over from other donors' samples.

CDR3 sequence reads: CSAPPGSVYYNEQFF. Here the CDR3 DNA reads TGCAGCGCCCCCCCCGGAAGCGTGTACTACAATGAGCAGTTCTTC. V and J are TRBV20-1 and TRBJ2-1; D call uncertain. CDR3 length equals 15 residues. Germline V gives CDR1 DFQATT, CDR2 SNEGSKA (reference sequence).